Below, 19 T cell receptor beta chains from the same sample are listed, as sequenced in a study of blood T cell repertoires in COVID-19. Measured with immunoSEQ multiplex PCR; TCRdb has only the in-frame clones, and not every one. This table holds 20,000 to 30,000 clones, approximately 92% found once. The sample was peripheral blood. These receptor sequences come from a human donor in a cohort sampled during active COVID-19.

The CDR3 region is CASSLGQLLSGANVLTF. The CDR3 nucleotides are TGTGCCAGCAGTTTGGGACAGCTCTTGTCTGGGGCCAACGTCCTGACTTTC. This chain uses TRBV27 with TRBJ2-6, with 7 bases lining up with TRBD1. J lost 1 base, V lost 3 bases, and 6 bases had no gene match. The CDR3 length is 17 residues. The germline gives CDR1 MNHEY, CDR2 SMNVEV (reference sequence).

The chain combines TRBV3-1 (or the pseudogene TRBV3-2) with TRBJ2-1; maybe TRBD1 (6 bases). The CDR3 is made up of 12 amino acids. V dropped 0 bases and J dropped 15 bases, with 12 bases sitting between them. Germline CDR1 and CDR2: LGHDT and YNNKEL (reference sequence). CDR3 coding DNA: TGTGCCAGCAGCCAAGATACAGGGAACGCGTTCTTC. Its protein is CASSQDTGNAFF.

This rearrangement joins TRBV5-1 to TRBJ2-7, with 7 bases matching TRBD2. The CDR3 runs 16 residues. Trimming removed 4 bases from V and 4 bases from J; junction bases left unmatched: 14. In germline, CDR1 is SGHRS, CDR2 YFSETQ. The CDR3 nucleotides are TGCGCCAGCAGCCCGGCCGGAACTAGGGGAGGGTACGAGCAGTACTTC. Amino acids: CASSPAGTRGGYEQYF.

The CDR3 bases are TGTGCCAGCAGTCCCTCGGTGGTCTACGAGCAGTACTTC. Its translation is CASSPSVVYEQYF. The V call is TRBV7-2, the J call TRBJ2-7; no definite D call. Germline V gene lookup returns CDR1 SGHTA and CDR2 FQGNSA. Deletions cut 6 bases from V and 3 bases from J, with 12 bases between. The CDR3 loop spans 13 amino acids.

The genes are TRBV6-5 and TRBJ2-4; 8 bases align to TRBD1. The CDR3 has 14 amino acids. V was pared by 2 bases and J by 10 bases, with 7 bases of the junction left unmatched. Germline V CDR1 and CDR2: MNHEY, SVGAGI. CDR3 loop: CASSYRTGFRIQYF. The CDR3 DNA sequence: TGTGCCAGCAGTTACAGGACAGGGTTTCGGATTCAGTACTTC.

The chain is built from TRBV7-8 and TRBJ2-1, with D possibly matching TRBD2 (7 bases). CDR3 length equals 14 residues. Per the germline V gene, CDR1 is SGHVS and CDR2 is FQNEAQ. The germline V and J ends were trimmed by 1 base and 8 bases, with 12 bases remaining between them. The CDR3 loop reads CASSLEGGWDEQFF. The CDR3 DNA reads TGTGCCAGCAGCTTAGAGGGGGGGTGGGATGAGCAGTTCTTC.

The chain carries TRBV6-2 or TRBV6-3 and TRBJ2-7; 14 bases fit TRBD2. V was pared by 0 bases and J by 3 bases, with 1 base of the junction left unmatched. Germline V gene sequence: CDR1 MNHEY, CDR2 SVGEGT. This CDR3 is 16 amino acids long. The CDR3 bases are TGTGCCAGCAGTTACTCTGGGACTAGCGGGGGCTACGAGCAGTACTTC. Translating it yields CASSYSGTSGGYEQYF.

The chain joins TRBV7-9 to TRBJ1-2; 7 bases line up with TRBD1. This CDR3 spans 15 amino acids. Germline trimming cut 3 bases from V and 7 bases from J; bases unmatched to any gene: 11. Germline values: CDR1 SEHNR, CDR2 FQNEAQ (reference sequence). The CDR3 here is CASSFIGGSYGGYTF. The CDR3 bases are TGTGCCAGCAGCTTTATAGGGGGCTCGTATGGTGGCTACACCTTC.

This chain connects TRBV18 to TRBJ1-1; no firm D call. Trimming shortened V by 4 bases and J by 4 bases, and 16 bases separated the two germline ends. The CDR3 runs to 15 residues. CDR1 is KGHSH, CDR2 LQKENI, per germline. The CDR3 loop reads CASSLSLERGTEAFF. In DNA, the CDR3 is TGTGCCAGCTCACTAAGTCTGGAAAGAGGCACTGAAGCTTTCTTT.

This chain uses TRBV10-1 with TRBJ1-5; 8 positions match TRBD1. The CDR3 contains 14 residues. Trimming removed 7 bases from V and 7 bases from J; junction bases left unmatched: 9. Per germline, CDR1 WNHNN and CDR2 SYGVQD (reference sequence). CDR3 in amino acids: CASMRTGKGQPQHF. CDR3 bases: TGCGCCAGCATGCGGACAGGGAAGGGCCAGCCCCAGCATTTT.

This chain joins TRBV9 and TRBJ2-3; TRBD2 is a possible D gene (7 bases). This CDR3 spans 16 amino acids. V dropped 0 bases and J dropped 11 bases, with 22 bases sitting between them. The germline CDR1 and CDR2 sequences are SGDLS and YYNGEE. CDR3 in DNA: TGTGCCAGCAGCGTAGAAGGCGGCGGGGGTGAGGACAGGCAGTATTTT. Translating it yields CASSVEGGGGEDRQYF.

Comment on this clone: At the DNA level, this CDR3 is encoded by other sequences in the same sample as well. The chain couples TRBV2 to TRBJ2-7; 11 bases match TRBD2. The CDR3 covers 18 residues. The germline V gene has CDR1 SNHLY and CDR2 FYNNEI. V trimming: 6 bases; J trimming: 1 base; junction bases outside the gene matches: 14. This chain's CDR3 is CASRGGLTIAGGSYEQYF. CDR3 coding DNA: TGTGCCAGCAGGGGCGGACTAACAATAGCGGGGGGGTCCTACGAGCAGTACTTC.

The V call is TRBV29-1, the J call TRBJ2-7; 10 nucleotides align to TRBD1. This CDR3 region has 13 residues. V lost 7 bases and J lost 3; bases outside the gene matches: 6. The germline V gene has CDR1 SQVTM and CDR2 ANQGSEA. The CDR3 region has the DNA TGCAGCGCGAGCGGGACAGGGGACTACGAGCAGTACTTC. Amino acid sequence: CSASGTGDYEQYF.

The chain links TRBV28 to TRBJ2-3; TRBD2 matches 13 bases. Trimming at V came to 8 bases and at J to 2 bases, leaving 4 bases not matched to a gene. Per germline, CDR1 MDHEN and CDR2 SYDVKM. The CDR3 runs to 15 residues. CDR3 sequence (DNA): TGTGCCAGCTCCGGGACTAGCGGGACCACAGATACGCAGTATTTT. Protein: CASSGTSGTTDTQYF.

The V and J genes are TRBV3-1 (or the pseudogene TRBV3-2) and TRBJ2-7, with 7 nucleotides matching TRBD1. The germline V gene encodes CDR1 LGHDT and CDR2 YNNKEL (reference sequence). V was pared by 5 bases and J by 4 bases, with 2 bases of the junction left unmatched. The CDR3 has 12 amino acids. The CDR3 DNA reads as TGTGCCAGCAGCACAGGGGTTTACGAGCAGTACTTC. It translates to CASSTGVYEQYF.

This sequence joins TRBV19 and TRBJ2-7; 9 nucleotides match TRBD2. Germline CDR1 and CDR2: LNHDA and SQIVND (reference sequence). The ends lost 7 bases at V and 1 base at J; junction bases unmatched: 8. The CDR3 has 15 residues. The CDR3 spells CASTMSLAGSYEQYF. The CDR3 DNA reads as TGTGCCAGTACAATGAGCCTAGCGGGGTCCTACGAGCAGTACTTC.

The chain carries TRBV19 and TRBJ1-1; D is undetermined. Germline-derived CDR1 and CDR2 are LNHDA and SQIVND (reference sequence). The CDR3 covers 14 residues. V was trimmed by 1 base and J by 0 bases, leaving 6 bases between them. CDR3 DNA sequence: TGTGCCAGTAGTATAGGGCGGTTGAACACTGAAGCTTTCTTT. Translated: CASSIGRLNTEAFF.

V usage is TRBV12-3 or TRBV12-4 and J usage is TRBJ1-2, with unresolved D. V lost 3 bases to trimming and J lost 8 bases, with 13 bases between them. The CDR3 has 13 residues. The CDR3 spells CASSFLGSGGYTF. The DNA of the CDR3 is TGTGCCAGCAGTTTCCTCGGTTCGGGGGGCTACACCTTC.

J is TRBJ1-1 and V is TRBV5-1, with 9 bases matching TRBD1. Germline V gene data show CDR1 as SGHRS and CDR2 as YFSETQ. Trimming took 4 bases from V and 1 from J; bases not matched to a gene: 5. The CDR3 is 15 residues long. The CDR3 loop is CASSRDRVGNTEAFF. As DNA, the CDR3 is TGCGCCAGCAGCAGGGACAGGGTAGGGAACACTGAAGCTTTCTTT.